What follows is one TCR beta chain and its context. The target antigen is unknown. The V gene's germline CDR1 is LNHDA and CDR2 SQIVND (reference sequence). After removal of 3 bases from V and 6 bases from J, the junction contained 5 bases not matched to a gene. CDR3 length equals 14 residues. This sample stems from a study of human versus mouse CDR3 diversity and MHC coevolution. General study results and limits: Human T cells underwent selection on 6 or 7 different MHC II alleles. Compared with mice, human CDR3s carried more deletions and insertions on average.

Profiling relied on immunoSEQ multiplex PCR, and the TCRdb table lists in-frame clones only, not all of them. The repertoire holds 86,000 or so clones, with around 95% as singletons. This chain links TRBV19 with TRBJ2-1; 7 positions match TRBD2. The clonotype was recovered from a person aged 25 to 69 in good health. Material: naive CD4+ T cells from blood. This sample's subset: CD45RO-negative CD62L-positive naive CD4 T cells. The CDR3 nucleotides are TGTGCCAGTAGTATCTTTGGGACTACCAATGAGCAGTTCTTC. This sequence encodes CASSIFGTTNEQFF.